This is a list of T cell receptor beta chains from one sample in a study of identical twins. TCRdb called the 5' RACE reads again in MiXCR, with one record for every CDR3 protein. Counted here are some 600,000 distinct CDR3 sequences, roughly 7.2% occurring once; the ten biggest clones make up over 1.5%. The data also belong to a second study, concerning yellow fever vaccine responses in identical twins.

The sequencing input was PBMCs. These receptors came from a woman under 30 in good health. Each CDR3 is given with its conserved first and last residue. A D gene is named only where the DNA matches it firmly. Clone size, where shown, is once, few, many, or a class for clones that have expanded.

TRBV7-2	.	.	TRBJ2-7	TGTGCCAGCAGCCCGCAGGGAGGACCCTACGAGCAGTACTTC	CASSPQGGPYEQYF
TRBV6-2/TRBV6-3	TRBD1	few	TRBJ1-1	TGTGCCAGCAGTTACGGGGACAGGCGTCCGACCGAAGCTTTCTTT	CASSYGDRRPTEAFF
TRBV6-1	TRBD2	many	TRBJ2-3	TGTGCCAGCGGAAAACGGGGGGGCACAGATACGCAGTATTTT	CASGKRGGTDTQYF
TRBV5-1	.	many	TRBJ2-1	TGCGCCAGCAGCTACAAGTCCGGGGGAGCCAATGAGCAGTTCTTC	CASSYKSGGANEQFF
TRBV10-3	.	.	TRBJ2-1	TGTGCCATCAGTGGTGCACGACAGGACGGGCAGTTCTTC	CAISGARQDGQFF
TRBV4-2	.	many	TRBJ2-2	TGTGCCAGCAGCCAAGACAGGAACACCGGGGAGCTGTTTTTT	CASSQDRNTGELFF
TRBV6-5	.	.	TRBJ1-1	TGTGCCAGCAGTTACGTGGCAGGGTGGAACACTGAAGCTTTCTTT	CASSYVAGWNTEAFF
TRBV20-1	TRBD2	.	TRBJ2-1	TGCAGTGCTAGTGCGGGGGGCCAGAGCTCCTACAATGAGCAGTTCTTC	CSASAGGQSSYNEQFF
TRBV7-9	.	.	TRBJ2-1	TGTGCCAGCAGCTCTCCGACTAATATCCCCTACAATGAGCAGTTCTTC	CASSSPTNIPYNEQFF
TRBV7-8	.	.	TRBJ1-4	TGTGCCAGCAGCCCCCCGCGGCATGAAAAACTGTTTTTT	CASSPPRHEKLFF
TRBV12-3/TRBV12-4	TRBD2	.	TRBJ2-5	TGTGCCAGCAGTTTAGGACTAGCGGGGGGGTTTAGAGAGACCCAGTACTTC	CASSLGLAGGFRETQYF
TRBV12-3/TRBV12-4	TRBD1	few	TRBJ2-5	TGTGCCAGCAGTAACCGGGACAGGGGCGGGGAGACCCAGTACTTC	CASSNRDRGGETQYF
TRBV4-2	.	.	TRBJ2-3	TGTGCCAGCAGCCAAGTGTCGGGTGCAGATACGCAGTATTTT	CASSQVSGADTQYF
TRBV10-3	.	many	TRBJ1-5	TGTGCCATCAGTGAGTGGGGGAATGTAGGAAATCAGCCCCAGCATTTT	CAISEWGNVGNQPQHF
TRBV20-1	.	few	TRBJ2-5	TGCAGTGCGCCGACTGGACAGTCCCAGTACTTC	CSAPTGQSQYF
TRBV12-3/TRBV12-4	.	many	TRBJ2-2	TGTGCCAGCAGGACAGACACCGGGGAGCTGTTTTTT	CASRTDTGELFF
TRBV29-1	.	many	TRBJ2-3	TGCAGCGGTCTACAGGGTGGGACAGATACGCAGTATTTT	CSGLQGGTDTQYF
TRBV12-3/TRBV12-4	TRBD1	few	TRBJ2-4	TGTGCCAGCAGTCGGGGACAGGGGGAAGCCAAAAACATTCAGTACTTC	CASSRGQGEAKNIQYF
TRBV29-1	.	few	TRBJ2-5	TGCAGCGTTGAAGACCTAGGGGGACCGATGGAGACCCAGTACTTC	CSVEDLGGPMETQYF
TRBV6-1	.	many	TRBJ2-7	TGTGCCAGCAGAAGCAGGACAGCTAACCACTACGAGCAGTACTTC	CASRSRTANHYEQYF
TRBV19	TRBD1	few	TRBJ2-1	TGTGCCAGTAGTATATCTGGTGAAGGGACAGGGTTCCACAATGAGCAGTTCTTC	CASSISGEGTGFHNEQFF
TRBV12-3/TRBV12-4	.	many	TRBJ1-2	TGTGCCAGCAGTTTGGCGAACAGGGCGGACTATGGCTACACCTTC	CASSLANRADYGYTF
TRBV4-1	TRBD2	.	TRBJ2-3	TGCGCCAGCAGCCCGCAACTAGCGGGAAACACAGATACGCAGTATTTT	CASSPQLAGNTDTQYF
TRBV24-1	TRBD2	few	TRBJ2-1	TGTGCCACCAGTGATAGGGGGGCGCGGGAGGGGGGTGAGCAGTTCTTC	CATSDRGAREGGEQFF
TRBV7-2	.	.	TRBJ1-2	TGTGCCAGCAGCTTAGTCGCCGGGGCTGGCTACACCTTC	CASSLVAGAGYTF
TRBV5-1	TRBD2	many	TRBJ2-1	TGCGCCAGCAGCCTTAGCGGGGGGAGCAATGAGCAGTTCTTC	CASSLSGGSNEQFF
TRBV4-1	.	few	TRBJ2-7	TGCGCCAGCAGCCAAGATCGAGCGGTTATATACGAGCAGTACTTC	CASSQDRAVIYEQYF
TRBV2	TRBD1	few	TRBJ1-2	TGTGCCAGAACGACAGGGGATGGCTACACCTTC	CARTTGDGYTF
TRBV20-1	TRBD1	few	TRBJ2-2	TGCAGTGCCCGCGGGACAGGGAACACCGGGGAGCTGTTTTTT	CSARGTGNTGELFF
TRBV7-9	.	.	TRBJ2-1	TGTGCCAGCAGCTTAGCCACCCTGCGGCGACCGTCCTACAATGAGCAGTTCTTC	CASSLATLRRPSYNEQFF
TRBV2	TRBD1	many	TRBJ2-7	TGTGCCAGCATAGCCGGGACAGGGGCCTACGAGCAGTACTTC	CASIAGTGAYEQYF
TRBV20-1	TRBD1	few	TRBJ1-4	TGCAGTGCGGACGGGACAGGGAGACCAAATCAAAATGAAAAACTGTTTTTT	CSADGTGRPNQNEKLFF
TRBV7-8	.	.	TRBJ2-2	TGTGCCAGCAGCCAAGTGGCGACTACCGGTGGGGAGCTGTTTTTT	CASSQVATTGGELFF
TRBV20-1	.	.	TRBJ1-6	TGCAGTGCTACCCCCCAGGGGAGCAATTCACCCCTCCACTTT	CSATPQGSNSPLHF
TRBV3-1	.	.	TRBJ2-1	TGTGCCAGCAGCCAGAGTACCTACAATGAGCAGTTCTTC	CASSQSTYNEQFF
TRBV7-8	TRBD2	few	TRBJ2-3	TGTGCCAGCAGCTGGACTAGCGGGAGGCCAGATACGCAGTATTTT	CASSWTSGRPDTQYF
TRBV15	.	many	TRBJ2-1	TGTGCCACCAGCCTCACACACGCCATTTACAATGAGCAGTTCTTC	CATSLTHAIYNEQFF
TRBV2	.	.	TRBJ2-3	TGTGCCAGCAGTGAAGAGCCTAGCGGCACAGATACGCAGTATTTT	CASSEEPSGTDTQYF
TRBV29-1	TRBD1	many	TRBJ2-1	TGCAGCGTTGGCCAGGGACAGGGCCTATACAATGAGCAGTTCTTC	CSVGQGQGLYNEQFF
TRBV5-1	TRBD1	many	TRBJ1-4	TGCGCCAGCAGCAAGACAGGGATTCAGGCAACTAATGAAAAACTGTTTTTT	CASSKTGIQATNEKLFF
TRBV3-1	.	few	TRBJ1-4	TGTGCCAGCAGCCAATCAGGAACTAATGAAAAACTGTTTTTT	CASSQSGTNEKLFF